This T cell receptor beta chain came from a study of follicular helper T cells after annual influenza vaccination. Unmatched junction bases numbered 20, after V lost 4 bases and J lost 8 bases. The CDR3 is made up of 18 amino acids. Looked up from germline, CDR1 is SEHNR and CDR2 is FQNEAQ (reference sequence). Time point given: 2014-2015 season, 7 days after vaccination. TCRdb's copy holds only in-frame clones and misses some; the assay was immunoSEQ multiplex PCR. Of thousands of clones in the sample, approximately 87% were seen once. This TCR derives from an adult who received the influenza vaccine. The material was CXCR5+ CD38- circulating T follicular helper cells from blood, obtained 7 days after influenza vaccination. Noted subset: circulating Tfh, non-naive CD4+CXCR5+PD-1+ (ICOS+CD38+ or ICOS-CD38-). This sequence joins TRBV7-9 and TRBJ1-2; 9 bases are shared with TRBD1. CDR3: CASSSIRRDRDPAGGYTF. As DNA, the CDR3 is TGTGCCAGCAGCTCAATTCGCCGGGACAGGGACCCCGCTGGCGGCTACACCTTC.